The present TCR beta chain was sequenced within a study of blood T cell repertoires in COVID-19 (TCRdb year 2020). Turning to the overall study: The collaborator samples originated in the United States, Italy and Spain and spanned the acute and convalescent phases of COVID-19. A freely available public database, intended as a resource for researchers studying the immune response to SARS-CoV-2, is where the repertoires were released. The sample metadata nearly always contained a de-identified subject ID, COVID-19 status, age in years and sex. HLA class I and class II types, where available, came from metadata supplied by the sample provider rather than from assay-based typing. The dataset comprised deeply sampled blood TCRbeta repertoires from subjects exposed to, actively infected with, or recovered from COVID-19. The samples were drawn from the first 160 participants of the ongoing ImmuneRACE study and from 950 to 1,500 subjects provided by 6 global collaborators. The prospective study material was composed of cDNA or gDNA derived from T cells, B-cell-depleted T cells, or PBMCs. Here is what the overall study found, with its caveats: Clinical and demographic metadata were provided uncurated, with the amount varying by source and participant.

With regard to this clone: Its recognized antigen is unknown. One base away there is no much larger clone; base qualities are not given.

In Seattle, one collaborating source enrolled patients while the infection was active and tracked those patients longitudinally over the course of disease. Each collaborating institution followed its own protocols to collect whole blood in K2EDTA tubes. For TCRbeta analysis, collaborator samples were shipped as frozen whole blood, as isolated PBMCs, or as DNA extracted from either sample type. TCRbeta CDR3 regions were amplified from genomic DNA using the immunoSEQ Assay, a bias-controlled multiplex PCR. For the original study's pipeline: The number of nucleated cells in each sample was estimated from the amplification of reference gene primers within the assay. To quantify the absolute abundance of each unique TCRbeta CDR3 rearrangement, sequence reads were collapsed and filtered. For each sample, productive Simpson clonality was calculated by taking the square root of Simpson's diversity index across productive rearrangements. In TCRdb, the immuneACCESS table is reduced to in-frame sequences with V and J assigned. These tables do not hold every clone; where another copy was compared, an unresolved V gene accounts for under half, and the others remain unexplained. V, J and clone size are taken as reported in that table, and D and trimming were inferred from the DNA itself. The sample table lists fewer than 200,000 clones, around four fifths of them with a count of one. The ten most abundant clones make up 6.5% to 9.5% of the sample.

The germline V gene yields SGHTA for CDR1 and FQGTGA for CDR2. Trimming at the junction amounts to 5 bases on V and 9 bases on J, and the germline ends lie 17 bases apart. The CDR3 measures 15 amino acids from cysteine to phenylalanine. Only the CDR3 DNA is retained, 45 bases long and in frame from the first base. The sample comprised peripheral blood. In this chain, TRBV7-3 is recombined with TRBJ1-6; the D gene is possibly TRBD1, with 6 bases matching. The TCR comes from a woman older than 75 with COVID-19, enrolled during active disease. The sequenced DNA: TGTGCCAGCAGCCCACAGGCGGGGGCGGGTTCACCCCTCCACTTT. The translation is CASSPQAGAGSPLHF.